The following is a T cell receptor (beta chain) sequence with its context. The antigen is unknown. The data were obtained in a study of identical twins. Overall study results and limits: Twins' excess sharing was less marked for out-of-frame beta sequences. Twin-shared out-of-frame alpha sequences showed excess low generation probability. One should note that invariant MAIT and iNKT cells could partly confound zero-insertion analyses.

This CDR3 region has 16 residues. J gave up 6 bases and V 6 bases, and 17 bases lay outside the gene matches. A universal primer site came from template switching; cDNA carried unique molecular identifiers. Each CDR3 protein is one row after TCRdb ran MiXCR on the 5' RACE reads. The sample consists of about 890,000 distinct CDR3 sequences, about 12% of them appearing once. Separately, the same data were catalogued under a study of yellow fever vaccine responses in identical twins.

The source material was PBMCs. The chain uses TRBV12-3 or TRBV12-4 and TRBJ2-7, with 7 bases aligning to TRBD2. The TCR sequence derives from a woman aged 18-35 years in good health. In nucleotides, the CDR3 is TGTGCCAGCAGCCCGTTGGGTTCAGCGGGGAGCGGCGAGCAGTACTTC. Translation: CASSPLGSAGSGEQYF.